One sample yielded the 32 T cell receptor beta chains listed below, sequenced in a study of cytomegalovirus exposure and HLA in healthy donors. The PCR contained 60 Vbeta and 13 Jbeta primers. Repertoires were generated with immunoSEQ multiplex PCR, while TCRdb's copy carries only in-frame clones and drops some. The sample consists of 150,000 to 200,000 clones, approximately 85% of them appearing once. Sequencing was performed on PBMCs. The receptors were gathered from a young man in good health and CMV-seropositive.

The V call is TRBV12-5, the J call TRBJ2-3; 12 bases match TRBD2. Trimming took 5 bases from V and 4 from J; bases not matched to a gene: 7. The V gene's germline CDR1 is LGHNT and CDR2 FRNRAP. CDR3 length equals 16 residues. CDR3 loop: CASGPPTSGGPDTQYF. DNA of the CDR3: TGTGCTAGTGGTCCTCCGACTAGCGGGGGCCCAGATACGCAGTATTTT.

This sequence joins TRBV5-8 and TRBJ1-5; D is ambiguous. This CDR3 comprises 17 residues. Trimming took off 7 bases at V and 2 bases at J, with 22 bases between the two ends. Germline CDR1 SGHTS, CDR2 YDEGEE. Written as DNA, the CDR3 is TGTGCCAGCTTAGCCCTAGAGAGCGGGTGGGGCAATCAGCCCCAGCATTTT. This sequence encodes CASLALESGWGNQPQHF.

The gene calls are TRBV6-5 and TRBJ1-5, with 7 positions matching TRBD1. The junction had 9 bases not matched to a gene; V was cut back by 6 bases and J by 7 bases. The CDR3 spans 14 residues. CDR1 and CDR2 (germline): MNHEY, SVGAGI. CDR3: CASSPRQGHQPQHF. CDR3 coding DNA: TGTGCCAGCAGCCCCCGACAGGGACACCAGCCCCAGCATTTT.

The chain couples TRBV9 to TRBJ2-1; D uncertain. Germline CDR1 is SGDLS and CDR2 is YYNGEE. The V and J ends lost 0 bases and 3 bases respectively, with 7 bases between them. The CDR3 is 14 residues long. As DNA, the CDR3 is TGTGCCAGCAGCGTAGAGCTGCACTACAATGAGCAGTTCTTC. As protein: CASSVELHYNEQFF.

This clone was seen a few times. The CDR3 sequence is CASSEGREIQETQYF. CDR3 sequence (DNA): TGTGCCAGCAGTGAAGGCAGGGAAATACAAGAGACCCAGTACTTC. The chain couples TRBV2 to TRBJ2-5, with a tentative D call TRBD1 (5 bases). There are 15 residues in the CDR3. Trimming removed 1 base from V and 2 bases from J, with 11 bases in between. Germline V gene data show CDR1 as SNHLY and CDR2 as FYNNEI.

The rearrangement joins TRBV5-1 to TRBJ2-2; no clear D gene. The CDR3 is 15 amino acids. Per germline, CDR1 SGHRS and CDR2 YFSETQ. V lost 4 bases, J lost 6 bases, and 16 bases lay in between. The DNA for the CDR3 is TGCGCCAGCAGCCTTTGGTCCGGCGGCGCCGGGGAGCTGTTTTTT. Protein product: CASSLWSGGAGELFF.

The rearrangement uses TRBV5-4 and TRBJ2-2, with unresolved D. Germline V gene sequence: CDR1 SGHNT, CDR2 YYREEE (reference sequence). The CDR3 is 16 residues long. Trimming took off 0 bases at V and 6 bases at J, with 15 bases between the two ends. The CDR3 region is CASSLDPVKSAGELFF. The DNA for the CDR3 is TGTGCCAGCAGCTTGGACCCCGTGAAGAGCGCCGGGGAGCTGTTTTTT.

This chain uses TRBV9 with TRBJ1-2; D not certain. From germline, CDR1 is SGDLS and CDR2 YYNGEE. Trimming cost V 4 bases and J 3 bases, with 10 bases left between them. This CDR3 region has 13 residues. The DNA of the CDR3 is TGTGCCAGCAGCCCGAGGAGCTACTATGGCTACACCTTC. Its protein product is CASSPRSYYGYTF.

The chain is built from TRBV4-3 and TRBJ2-3, with D possibly TRBD2 on 6 matching bases. V was pared by 1 base and J by 6 bases, with 17 bases between. Germline V CDR1 and CDR2: LGHNA, YSLEER. CDR3 length: 16 amino acids. CDR3 in DNA: TGCGCCAGCAGCCAAGGGTCCGCGGGGAGGTCCGATACGCAGTATTTT. Amino acids: CASSQGSAGRSDTQYF.

The chain combines TRBV7-6 with TRBJ2-5; 12 nucleotides match TRBD2. Looked up from germline, CDR1 is SGHVS and CDR2 is FNYEAQ. This CDR3 has 16 amino acids. V gave up 1 base and J gave up 7 bases; unmatched junction bases: 7. CDR3 DNA sequence: TGTGCCAGCAGCTTAGTTGCTAGCGGGGGGGGCGCGACCCAGTACTTC. The encoded protein is CASSLVASGGGATQYF.

As regards this clone: Since the CDR3 does not end with the conserved phenylalanine or tryptophan, this likely comes from a read error. No DNA is shown, since the ends of the CDR3 on it are uncertain; the CDR3 is the one TCRdb lists. The chain has TRBV5-8 and TRBJ1-6; TRBD1, the table's D call, lacks a check against the DNA. Germline V lookup: CDR1 SGHTS, CDR2 YDEGEE. The CDR3 is made up of 13 amino acids, end residues included. This chain's CDR3 is CASSYGTGGERRL.

With respect to this clone: The sample has other DNA sequences that encode this CDR3 too. The chain has TRBV19 and TRBJ2-3, with TRBD2 matching 7 bases. After removal of 3 bases from V and 1 base from J, the junction contained 4 bases not matched to a gene. CDR1 and CDR2 (germline): LNHDA, SQIVND (reference sequence). The CDR3 is 15 amino acids. The CDR3 protein is CASSMKAGGTDTQYF. The CDR3 bases are TGTGCCAGTAGTATGAAGGCGGGGGGCACAGATACGCAGTATTTT.

This chain connects TRBV27 to TRBJ2-7; no clear D. V lost 1 base and J lost 3, with 4 bases in between. Germline CDR1 is MNHEY and CDR2 is SMNVEV (reference sequence). The CDR3 length is 12 residues. This CDR3 is CASSLYGYEQYF. The CDR3 DNA reads TGTGCCAGCAGTTTATACGGCTACGAGCAGTACTTC.

This chain joins TRBV21-1 and TRBJ2-4; the table gives TRBD1 as D, unverified against the DNA. TRBV21-1 counts as a pseudogene. This CDR3 has 16 amino acids. The CDR3 loop is CASSPAPDTLKNIQYF. CDR3 DNA sequence: TGTGCCAGCAGCCCAGCCCCTGACACTCTCAAAAACATTCAGTACTTC.

The chain employs TRBV7-8 and TRBJ2-7; 8 bases are shared with TRBD1. The V gene end was trimmed by 5 bases and the J gene end by 1 base; junction bases not matched to a gene: 10. This CDR3 spans 16 amino acids. Germline CDR1 is SGHVS and CDR2 is FQNEAQ. CDR3 sequence: CASSAGGRELSYEQYF. The CDR3 DNA sequence: TGTGCCAGCAGCGCAGGGGGCAGGGAGTTGTCCTACGAGCAGTACTTC.

Only one count was recorded for this clone. The V and J genes are TRBV9 and TRBJ1-1; TRBD1 matches at 7 bases. Germline values: CDR1 SGDLS, CDR2 YYNGEE. This CDR3 has 19 amino acids. V lost 4 bases, J lost 1 base, and 19 bases stayed unmatched. This CDR3 is CASSRSPITGVGTNTEAFF. The CDR3 DNA follows: TGTGCCAGCAGCAGGAGCCCCATTACAGGGGTGGGAACGAACACTGAAGCTTTCTTT.

The chain couples TRBV19 to TRBJ2-2; the match to TRBD2 covers 12 bases. The CDR3 is made up of 16 amino acids. In germline, CDR1 is LNHDA, CDR2 SQIVND (reference sequence). J lost 7 bases, V lost 4 bases, and 7 bases had no gene match. The CDR3 protein is CASSSGLAGYSGELFF. The CDR3 nucleotides are TGTGCCAGTAGTAGCGGACTAGCGGGGTACAGCGGGGAGCTGTTTTTT. Combining the CDR3 with reference TRBV19 and TRBJ2-2 gives the whole variable domain DGGITQSPKYLFRKEGQNVTLSCEQNLNHDAMYWYRQDPGQGLRLIYYSQIVNDFQKGDIAEGYSVSREKKESFPLTVTSAQKNPTAFYLCASSSGLAGYSGELFFGEGSRLTVL.

J is TRBJ1-2 and V is TRBV5-1; no reliable D call. Germline CDR1 reads SGHRS; CDR2 reads YFSETQ. This CDR3 contains 13 residues. V was cut by 1 base and J by 4 bases, with 8 bases left in between. CDR3 coding DNA: TGCGCCAGCAGCTTGTCGGAGACCTATGGCTACACCTTC. Encoded protein: CASSLSETYGYTF.

The rearrangement links TRBV18 to TRBJ2-2; TRBD2 aligns across 7 bases. Trimming cost V 5 bases and J 4 bases; bases outside gene matches: 10. The germline V gene has CDR1 KGHSH and CDR2 LQKENI. CDR3 size: 16 residues. The CDR3 spells CASSTTGREGTGELFF. The CDR3 coding sequence is TGTGCCAGCTCAACTACCGGCAGGGAGGGCACCGGGGAGCTGTTTTTT. The full variable domain, with the rest looked up from reference TRBV18 and TRBJ2-2, is NAGVMQNPRHLVRRRGQEARLRCSPMKGHSHVYWYRQLPEEGLKFMVYLQKENIIDESGMPKERFSAEFPKEGPSILRIQQVVRGDSAAYFCASSTTGREGTGELFFGEGSRLTVL.

This clone has just a few counts. The V gene is TRBV6-6, the J gene TRBJ1-2; 9 bases match TRBD1. V shed 4 bases, J shed 4 bases, and the junction held 10 bases outside the gene matches. CDR1 MNHNY and CDR2 SVGAGI come from the germline V gene (reference sequence). The CDR3 sequence is 16 residues long. CDR3 loop: CASSLDGTGPPYGYTF. The CDR3 DNA sequence: TGTGCCAGCAGTTTAGACGGGACAGGGCCCCCCTATGGCTACACCTTC.

V usage is TRBV7-8 and J usage is TRBJ1-1, with D perhaps matching TRBD1 (5 bases). Per germline, CDR1 SGHVS and CDR2 FQNEAQ. V was clipped by 6 bases and J by 3 bases, with 14 bases between them. The CDR3 extends over 14 amino acids. The CDR3 loop reads CASRPGLVDTEAFF. The CDR3 DNA follows: TGTGCCAGCAGACCGGGACTGGTTGACACTGAAGCTTTCTTT.

V gene TRBV7-8 combines with J gene TRBJ1-1; D is unclear. The CDR3 runs to 13 residues. Germline V gene data show CDR1 as SGHVS and CDR2 as FQNEAQ. V was cut by 5 bases and J by 3 bases, with 10 bases left in between. The CDR3 protein is CASSHWQDTEAFF. DNA of the CDR3: TGTGCCAGCAGCCATTGGCAGGACACTGAAGCTTTCTTT.

There are a few counts of this clone. The rearrangement links TRBV5-1 to TRBJ2-3, with 9 bases fitting TRBD2. CDR1 is SGHRS and CDR2 is YFSETQ in the germline V gene. V was clipped by 1 base and J by 2 bases; unmatched bases: 5. The CDR3 runs 16 residues. Here the CDR3 DNA reads TGCGCCAGCAGCTTGATCGCTAGCGGGGACACAGATACGCAGTATTTT. It yields the protein CASSLIASGDTDTQYF.

CDR3 in DNA: TGTGCCAGCAGTAGCCAGGTGTCTGGGGCCAACGTCCTGACTTTC. Amino acids: CASSSQVSGANVLTF. The gene calls are TRBV6-5 and TRBJ2-6; D remains ambiguous. V lost 5 bases and J lost 1, with 9 bases in between. This CDR3 region has 15 residues. Per germline, CDR1 MNHEY and CDR2 SVGAGI.

The CDR3 DNA sequence: TGTGCCAGCAGCCCGGGGGGCAAACCCAGCTCCTACGAGCAGTACTTC. This sequence encodes CASSPGGKPSSYEQYF. This chain connects TRBV5-4 to TRBJ2-5; the D gene is possibly TRBD2 (7 bases). The J call is uncertain, as TRBJ2-7 better fits the DNA end. Germline V lookup: CDR1 SGHNT, CDR2 YYREEE (reference sequence). This CDR3 spans 16 amino acids.

This clone appeared once. The chain recombines TRBV9 with TRBJ2-2; 9 bases are shared with TRBD1. This CDR3 is 15 amino acids long. Germline V gene data show CDR1 as SGDLS and CDR2 as YYNGEE. V shed 0 bases, J shed 7 bases, and the junction held 4 bases outside the gene matches. CDR3 loop: CASSVGDRVVGELFF. CDR3 DNA sequence: TGTGCCAGCAGCGTAGGGGACAGGGTGGTCGGGGAGCTGTTTTTT.

The rearrangement uses TRBV6-5 and TRBJ2-2; 7 nucleotides line up with TRBD1. Germline values: CDR1 MNHEY, CDR2 SVGAGI. The CDR3 totals 15 residues. V shed 6 bases, J shed 7 bases, and the junction held 11 bases outside the gene matches. The CDR3 loop is CASRFTTGVSGELFF. As DNA, the CDR3 is TGTGCCAGCAGATTTACCACAGGGGTCAGCGGGGAGCTGTTTTTT.

The chain joins TRBV5-1 to TRBJ2-5, with TRBD1 identical over 8 bases. Germline CDR1 SGHRS, CDR2 YFSETQ. The length of the CDR3 is 16 residues. The V segment lost 4 bases and the J segment 5 bases; nucleotides outside the gene matches: 13. CDR3 nucleotides: TGCGCCAGCAGCCACCTACAGGGGGTGGAGATGGAGACCCAGTACTTC. Translated: CASSHLQGVEMETQYF.

V is TRBV5-4 and J is TRBJ1-1, with TRBD1 as a possible D gene (6 bases). The V and J ends lost 2 bases and 3 bases respectively, with 11 bases between them. Germline loops: CDR1 SGHNT, CDR2 YYREEE (reference sequence). This CDR3 contains 14 residues. CDR3 DNA sequence: TGTGCCAGCAGCTTTTCACAGGGCTACACTGAAGCTTTCTTT. It is translated as CASSFSQGYTEAFF.

The J gene is TRBJ1-2, the V gene TRBV2, with TRBD1 matching over 7 bases. The CDR3 extends over 12 amino acids. V lost 6 bases to trimming and J lost 10 bases; unmatched junction nucleotides: 8. Germline V gene data show CDR1 as SNHLY and CDR2 as FYNNEI. In DNA, the CDR3 is TGTGCCAGCAGCCCCAGACAGGGTCCCTACACCTTC. It specifies CASSPRQGPYTF. Together with reference TRBV2 and TRBJ1-2, the CDR3 gives the full variable domain: EPEVTQTPSHQVTQMGQEVILRCVPISNHLYFYWYRQILGQKVEFLVSFYNNEISEKSEIFDDQFSVERPDGSNFTLKIRSTKLEDSAMYFCASSPRQGPYTFGSGTRLTVV.

The rearrangement joins TRBV6-5 to TRBJ2-5, with D possibly TRBD1 on 5 matching bases. Germline V gene lookup returns CDR1 MNHEY and CDR2 SVGAGI. The CDR3 length is 14 residues. Trimming stripped 10 bases from V and 0 bases from J, with 15 bases between. The DNA of the CDR3 is TGTGCCACGGCAGGGATCTATTACCAAGAGACCCAGTACTTC. Translating it yields CATAGIYYQETQYF.

The chain links TRBV11-2 to TRBJ2-7, with D maybe TRBD1 (6 bases). Germline V gene sequence: CDR1 SGHAT, CDR2 FQNNGV. The CDR3 is 13 residues long. V was trimmed by 1 base and J by 4 bases, leaving 8 bases between them. In DNA, the CDR3 is TGTGCCAGCAGCTTAGTTCAGGGGTACGAGCAGTACTTC. Translating it yields CASSLVQGYEQYF.